Below, 28 T cell receptor beta chains from the same sample are listed, as sequenced in a study of cytomegalovirus exposure and HLA in healthy donors. Amplification used 60 Vbeta primers and 13 Jbeta primers. Assay: immunoSEQ multiplex PCR; the TCRdb copy retains only in-frame clones and omits some. The data show 100,000 to 150,000 clones, 60% to 85% seen once. Specimen: PBMCs. These receptors all come from a female donor in good health and CMV-seronegative.

The chain has TRBV9 and TRBJ2-1; 12 positions match TRBD1. Germline lookup yields CDR1 SGDLS and CDR2 YYNGEE. This CDR3 has 15 residues. Trimming at V came to 0 bases and at J to 7 bases, leaving 2 bases not matched to a gene. CDR3 sequence reads: CASSVGGQGANEQFF. CDR3 coding DNA: TGTGCCAGCAGCGTAGGGGGACAGGGGGCGAATGAGCAGTTCTTC.

This rearrangement joins TRBV6-5 to TRBJ1-5; tentatively, D is TRBD1 (5 bases). Germline lookup yields CDR1 MNHEY and CDR2 SVGAGI. V dropped 6 bases and J dropped 1 base, with 13 bases sitting between them. The CDR3 consists of 15 residues. The CDR3 coding sequence is TGTGCCAGCAGCCCTGAGGAGGGGAGCAATCAGCCCCAGCATTTT. It encodes CASSPEEGSNQPQHF.

This chain connects TRBV28 to TRBJ1-3; 8 bases match TRBD1. Germline lookup yields CDR1 MDHEN and CDR2 SYDVKM. J lost 1 base, V lost 6 bases, and 5 bases had no gene match. The CDR3 totals 15 residues. DNA of the CDR3: TGTGCCAGCAGACAAACAGGGGGATCTGGAAACACCATATATTTT. Translating gives CASRQTGGSGNTIYF.

The chain couples TRBV28 to TRBJ2-1; the match to TRBD1 covers 7 bases. Germline trimming cut 7 bases from V and 3 bases from J; bases unmatched to any gene: 9. The CDR3 covers 15 residues. Germline V gives CDR1 MDHEN, CDR2 SYDVKM. The CDR3 here is CASTPARQGYNEQFF. The DNA of the CDR3 is TGTGCCAGCACGCCGGCCCGACAGGGCTACAATGAGCAGTTCTTC.

The chain carries TRBV19 and TRBJ1-1; D is perhaps TRBD1 (6 bases). CDR1 and CDR2 (germline): LNHDA, SQIVND (reference sequence). The CDR3 consists of 15 residues. V gave up 3 bases and J gave up 1 base, with 12 bases separating them. The CDR3 DNA is TGTGCCAGTAGTATCTTCGCAGGGGCGAACACTGAAGCTTTCTTT. Translation gives CASSIFAGANTEAFF.

The rearrangement uses TRBV10-3 and TRBJ1-1; D gene ambiguous. V lost 5 bases to trimming and J lost 2 bases, with 9 bases between them. This CDR3 has 13 amino acids. CDR1 is ENHRY and CDR2 is SYGVKD in the germline V gene. In nucleotides, the CDR3 is TGTGCCATCAGTCATGACACAAACACTGAAGCTTTCTTT. It codes for CAISHDTNTEAFF.

The chain is built from TRBV7-8 and TRBJ1-3, with 7 bases that match TRBD1. The CDR3 is 15 residues long. With V trimmed by 0 bases and J by 4 bases, 3 bases remained unmatched. Germline loops: CDR1 SGHVS, CDR2 FQNEAQ. The CDR3 DNA reads as TGTGCCAGCAGCTTAGCCGGACAGGAAGGAAACACCATATATTTT. Residues: CASSLAGQEGNTIYF.

The V call is TRBV19, the J call TRBJ1-2; D perhaps matches TRBD1 (6 bases). V lost 8 bases, J lost 7 bases, and 17 bases lay in between. The length of the CDR3 is 13 residues. The germline gives CDR1 LNHDA, CDR2 SQIVND (reference sequence). DNA for the CDR3: TGTGCCAGTGGACTAGCGGGGGCGATTGGCTACACCTTC. As protein: CASGLAGAIGYTF.

The rearrangement uses TRBV5-4 and TRBJ2-7, with 8 bases matching TRBD2. The CDR3 contains 15 residues. Trimming at V came to 4 bases and at J to 2 bases, leaving 8 bases not matched to a gene. Germline CDR1 SGHNT, CDR2 YYREEE (reference sequence). The CDR3 here is CASSRTGTSPYEQYF. In DNA form, the CDR3 reads TGTGCCAGCAGCCGTACCGGGACTAGTCCCTACGAGCAGTACTTC. Full variable domain (missing parts from reference TRBV5-4 and TRBJ2-7): ETGVTQSPTHLIKTRGQQVTLRCSSQSGHNTVSWYQQALGQGPQFIFQYYREEENGRGNFPPRFSGLQFPNYSSELNVNALELDDSALYLCASSRTGTSPYEQYFGPGTRLTVT.

The rearrangement links TRBV6-1 to TRBJ1-2; a possible D gene is TRBD1 (6 bases). Germline CDR1 MNHNS, CDR2 SASEGT. V was clipped by 1 base and J by 8 bases, with 17 bases between them. The length of the CDR3 is 15 residues. The CDR3 DNA is TGTGCCAGCAGTGAAGGGGCAGGGGTATCCCTGGGCTACACCTTC. Translated, it gives CASSEGAGVSLGYTF.

The rearrangement joins TRBV30 to TRBJ1-6, with a tentative D call TRBD1 (6 bases). V dropped 2 bases and J dropped 6 bases, with 14 bases sitting between them. CDR1 GTSNPN and CDR2 SVGIG come from the germline V gene (reference sequence). The CDR3 runs 15 residues. CDR3 amino acids: CAWSPQGRGNSPLHF. DNA for the CDR3: TGTGCCTGGAGTCCACAGGGTCGCGGTAATTCACCCCTCCACTTT.

The chain uses TRBV28 and TRBJ2-7, with 7 positions matching TRBD2. Per the germline V gene, CDR1 is MDHEN and CDR2 is SYDVKM. CDR3 length: 15 residues. The trim removed 3 bases at V and 3 bases at J, leaving 8 bases unmatched. Here the CDR3 DNA reads TGTGCCAGCAGTTTCTCTCTAGCGGCGAGCTACGAGCAGTACTTC. This gives the protein CASSFSLAASYEQYF. The variable domain in full, with the rest retrieved from reference TRBV28 and TRBJ2-7, is DVKVTQSSRYLVKRTGEKVFLECVQDMDHENMFWYRQDPGLGLRLIYFSYDVKMKEKGDIPEGYSVSREKKERFSLILESASTNQTSMYLCASSFSLAASYEQYFGPGTRLTVT.

V gene TRBV30 combines with J gene TRBJ2-2; 11 bases are shared with TRBD2. CDR1 and CDR2 from the germline V gene are GTSNPN and SVGIG (reference sequence). V trimming: 6 bases; J trimming: 5 bases; junction bases outside the gene matches: 5. The CDR3 is 14 residues long. CDR3 sequence reads: CACSSGGFTGELFF. CDR3 DNA: TGTGCCTGCTCTAGCGGGGGGTTTACCGGGGAGCTGTTTTTT. Using reference TRBV30 and TRBJ2-2 for the parts outside the CDR3, the full variable domain is SQTIHQWPATLVQPVGSPLSLECTVEGTSNPNLYWYRQAAGRGLQLLFYSVGIGQISSEVPQNLSASRPQDRQFILSSKKLLLSDSGFYLCACSSGGFTGELFFGEGSRLTVL.

The rearrangement uses TRBV9 and TRBJ2-1; 16 bases align to TRBD2. The V and J ends lost 4 bases and 12 bases, in that order; junction bases with no gene match: 4. CDR3 length: 14 amino acids. CDR1 and CDR2 (germline): SGDLS, YYNGEE. The CDR3 nucleotides read TGTGCCAGCAGCCCAGGGACTAGCGGGGGGGGGCAGTTCTTC. As protein: CASSPGTSGGGQFF.

The chain uses TRBV5-1 and TRBJ1-1, with 7 bases lining up with TRBD1. After removal of 4 bases from V and 1 base from J, the junction contained 7 bases not matched to a gene. Germline CDR1 and CDR2: SGHRS and YFSETQ. CDR3 length equals 15 residues. The CDR3 is CASSGRGTGNTEAFF. CDR3 bases: TGCGCCAGCAGCGGCAGGGGGACGGGGAACACTGAAGCTTTCTTT. Full variable domain (outside the CDR3, taken from reference TRBV5-1 and TRBJ1-1): KAGVTQTPRYLIKTRGQQVTLSCSPISGHRSVSWYQQTPGQGLQFLFEYFSETQRNKGNFPGRFSGRQFSNSRSEMNVSTLELGDSALYLCASSGRGTGNTEAFFGQGTRLTVV.

This clone was seen only a few times. The chain combines TRBV5-6 with TRBJ2-5; D possibly corresponds to TRBD2 (5 bases). This CDR3 region has 13 residues. V lost 6 bases and J lost 1, with 10 bases in between. Germline V gene sequence: CDR1 SGHDT, CDR2 YYEEEE. Here the CDR3 reads CASKALAQETQYF. DNA of the CDR3: TGTGCCAGCAAAGCGCTAGCCCAAGAGACCCAGTACTTC.

The J gene is TRBJ1-3, the V gene TRBV4-1; no definite D call. The CDR3 runs 15 residues. Germline V gene data show CDR1 as MGHRA and CDR2 as YSYEKL. Trimming took 4 bases from V and 2 from J, leaving 12 bases between them. The CDR3 is CASSPTASPGNTIYF. In DNA form, the CDR3 reads TGCGCCAGCAGCCCGACCGCTAGTCCTGGAAACACCATATATTTT.

The genes are TRBV10-2 and TRBJ2-7; 10 nucleotides agree with TRBD2. The CDR3 runs 13 residues. Germline loops: CDR1 WSHSY, CDR2 SAAADI. V dropped 5 bases and J dropped 3; count of bases not matched to a gene: 1. Written as DNA, the CDR3 is TGCGCCAGCAGTCTAGCGGGAGACTACGAGCAGTACTTC. Translated: CASSLAGDYEQYF.

This chain joins TRBV19 and TRBJ2-1; 11 bases are shared with TRBD1. J was trimmed by 8 bases and V by 9 bases; bases with no gene match: 9. The CDR3 length is 14 residues. Germline CDR1 is LNHDA and CDR2 is SQIVND (reference sequence). CDR3 sequence: CASSPGQGGDEQFF. The DNA for the CDR3 is TGTGCCAGCAGCCCGGGACAGGGGGGGGATGAGCAGTTCTTC.

A remark on this clone: A junction boundary mismatches the germline segment, possibly from a read error. This chain connects TRBV7-9 to TRBJ2-3; 10 bases align to TRBD2. Germline-derived CDR1 and CDR2 are SEHNR and FQNEAQ (reference sequence). CDR3 length: 18 residues. The CDR3 reads CSSSLGASGGLSTDTQYF. CDR3 nucleotides: TGTTCCAGCAGCTTAGGGGCTAGCGGGGGACTCAGCACAGATACGCAGTATTTT.

The J gene is TRBJ2-7, the V gene TRBV5-5; no clear D gene. Trimming removed 3 bases at V and 0 bases at J, with 10 bases between. This CDR3 comprises 14 residues. In germline, CDR1 is SGHKS, CDR2 YYEKEE (reference sequence). CDR3 DNA sequence: TGTGCCAGCAGCTGGGCATTGAGCTCCTACGAGCAGTACTTC. It encodes CASSWALSSYEQYF. The full variable domain, in which reference TRBV5-5 and TRBJ2-7 provide the parts outside the CDR3, is DAGVTQSPTHLIKTRGQQVTLRCSPISGHKSVSWYQQVLGQGPQFIFQYYEKEERGRGNFPDRFSARQFPNYSSELNVNALLLGDSALYLCASSWALSSYEQYFGPGTRLTVT.

The V gene is TRBV7-9, the J gene TRBJ2-3, with 8 bases lining up with TRBD2. J lost 9 bases, V lost 3 bases, and 8 bases had no gene match. The CDR3 extends over 14 amino acids. CDR1 and CDR2 (germline): SEHNR, FQNEAQ (reference sequence). CDR3 coding DNA: TGTGCCAGCAGCTTCGCAGATCGCGGGGGGACGCAGTATTTT. Translation gives CASSFADRGGTQYF.

The J gene is TRBJ1-1, the V gene TRBV6-1; 7 nucleotides match TRBD1. CDR1 and CDR2 (germline): MNHNS, SASEGT. Germline trimming cut 4 bases from V and 0 bases from J; bases unmatched to any gene: 11. The CDR3 has 17 amino acids. CDR3 residues: CASSVTWGQPMNTEAFF. CDR3 DNA sequence: TGTGCCAGCAGTGTCACCTGGGGACAGCCAATGAACACTGAAGCTTTCTTT.

In its sample, this clone was seen a few times. The chain joins TRBV5-1 to TRBJ2-1; the match to TRBD2 covers 11 bases. J gave up 3 bases and V 4 bases, and 3 bases lay outside the gene matches. Germline V gene lookup returns CDR1 SGHRS and CDR2 YFSETQ. The CDR3 spans 15 residues. In nucleotides, the CDR3 is TGCGCCAGCAGCACTGGGACTAGCGGCTACAATGAGCAGTTCTTC. Protein sequence: CASSTGTSGYNEQFF.

This chain joins TRBV4-2 and TRBJ2-3; 7 bases agree with TRBD2. The CDR3 sequence is 19 residues long. Looked up from germline, CDR1 is LGHNA and CDR2 is YNFKEQ. The V and J ends lost 0 bases and 2 bases, in that order; junction bases with no gene match: 14. The CDR3 sequence: CASSQDLVAGRGNTDTQYF. The CDR3 nucleotides read TGTGCCAGCAGCCAAGATCTGGTCGCTGGGCGGGGGAACACAGATACGCAGTATTTT.

The J gene is TRBJ2-7, the V gene TRBV11-2, with D possibly being TRBD1 (5 bases). The V gene lost 1 base and the J gene lost 6 bases, with 10 bases spanning the gap. The CDR3 runs to 13 residues. The germline V gene has CDR1 SGHAT and CDR2 FQNNGV. CDR3 residues: CASSLGLRGEQYF. The CDR3 DNA follows: TGTGCCAGCAGCTTAGGCCTAAGGGGCGAGCAGTACTTC.

The chain joins TRBV9 to TRBJ2-1, with a possible D match to TRBD2 (5 bases). This CDR3 is 15 amino acids long. CDR1 is SGDLS, CDR2 YYNGEE, per germline. V was pared by 0 bases and J by 6 bases, with 13 bases between. Here the CDR3 DNA reads TGTGCCAGCAGCGTAGTGGAGCGGTCCGGCAATGAGCAGTTCTTC. Residues: CASSVVERSGNEQFF.

Notes on this clone: One end of the junction does not line up with germline, which may come from a read error. The CDR3 DNA sequence: TGTTCCAGCAGCCCGGATCAGCCCCAGCATTTT. Amino acid sequence: CSSSPDQPQHF. The chain uses TRBV7-9 and TRBJ1-5; the D is unclear. The CDR3 covers 11 residues. Per the germline V gene, CDR1 is SEHNR and CDR2 is FQNEAQ (reference sequence).